This T cell receptor (beta chain) stems from a study of blood T cell repertoires in COVID-19. Germline V gene lookup returns CDR1 MDHEN and CDR2 SYDVKM. The CDR3 totals 15 residues. J was trimmed by 5 bases and V by 3 bases; bases with no gene match: 7. This clone has a single count. Method: immunoSEQ multiplex PCR; TCRdb's copy keeps in-frame clones and lacks some. The table records around 300,000 clones, roughly 88% of them present only once. The origin of this receptor is a young woman with COVID-19, enrolled during active disease. The gene calls are TRBV28 and TRBJ1-5, with TRBD1 identical over 7 bases. The sample consisted of peripheral blood. The CDR3 protein is CASSFFSQGHQPQHF. Here the CDR3 DNA reads TGTGCCAGCAGTTTCTTTTCACAGGGGCATCAGCCCCAGCATTTT. The complete variable domain, with remaining parts taken from reference TRBV28 and TRBJ1-5, reads DVKVTQSSRYLVKRTGEKVFLECVQDMDHENMFWYRQDPGLGLRLIYFSYDVKMKEKGDIPEGYSVSREKKERFSLILESASTNQTSMYLCASSFFSQGHQPQHFGDGTRLSIL.